These 19 T cell receptor beta chains were sequenced from one sample in a study of T-cell memory formation after mild COVID-19. TCRdb processed the 5' RACE reads anew with MiXCR; each CDR3 protein has one entry. This repertoire shows some 260,000 distinct CDR3 sequences, roughly 15% found once; its top ten account for 3.5%. Sequences were obtained from PBMCs or a T cell subset sorted from them (not recorded which). These receptors came from a man aged 18 to 30 who had mild COVID-19 (a few samples of this study predate the infection). Cell type and time point are not known.

The chain uses TRBV6-2 or TRBV6-3 and TRBJ2-7; TRBD2 matches 10 bases. Germline assignment: CDR1 MNHEY and CDR2 SVGEGT. V trimming: 6 bases; J trimming: 3 bases; junction bases outside the gene matches: 8. The CDR3 totals 15 residues. The CDR3 nucleotides are TGTGCCAGCAGCCCCGGCCTAGCGGGGGTCTACGAGCAGTACGTC. It is translated as CASSPGLAGVYEQYV.

The rearrangement joins TRBV3-1 to TRBJ1-1; D unresolved. This CDR3 contains 12 residues. Germline values: CDR1 LGHDT, CDR2 YNNKEL (reference sequence). V was trimmed by 1 base and J by 6 bases, leaving 6 bases between them. The CDR3, as DNA: TGTGCCAGCAGCCAAGGGGGAGCTGAAGCTTTCTTT. Amino acids: CASSQGGAEAFF.

This clonotype was seen ten or more times. The CDR3 reads CASSLATGQETQYF. CDR3 DNA: TGCGCCAGCAGCCTGGCGACAGGGCAAGAGACCCAGTACTTC. This chain links TRBV5-1 with TRBJ2-5; TRBD1 matches at 7 bases. The CDR3 extends over 14 amino acids. CDR1 SGHRS and CDR2 YFSETQ come from the germline V gene. Trimming cost V 4 bases and J 2 bases; bases outside gene matches: 5.

V and J are TRBV12-3 or TRBV12-4 and TRBJ1-1; tentatively, D is TRBD1 (5 bases). This CDR3 comprises 12 residues. The V end was cut by 1 base, the J end by 10 bases, with 10 bases between. The CDR3: CASSLEAGPAFF. DNA of the CDR3: TGTGCCAGCAGTTTAGAGGCAGGGCCAGCTTTCTTT.

The sample holds a few counts of this clonotype. The CDR3 protein is CAWSRSYEQYF. The CDR3 region has the DNA TGTGCCTGGAGTCGATCCTACGAGCAGTACTTC. The chain couples TRBV30 to TRBJ2-7; D unclear. CDR1 and CDR2 from the germline V gene are GTSNPN and SVGIG (reference sequence). The CDR3 runs to 11 residues. Trimming shortened V by 2 bases and J by 1 base, and 3 bases separated the two germline ends. The full variable domain, its missing parts supplied by reference TRBV30 and TRBJ2-7, is SQTIHQWPATLVQPVGSPLSLECTVEGTSNPNLYWYRQAAGRGLQLLFYSVGIGQISSEVPQNLSASRPQDRQFILSSKKLLLSDSGFYLCAWSRSYEQYFGPGTRLTVT.

This clonotype was seen a few times. The chain carries TRBV7-2 and TRBJ2-1; 10 bases are shared with TRBD2. The germline gives CDR1 SGHTA, CDR2 FQGNSA. The ends lost 6 bases at V and 0 bases at J; junction bases unmatched: 5. The CDR3 runs 16 residues. The CDR3 bases are TGTGCCAGCAGGCGAGCGGGGGGGAGCTCCTACAATGAGCAGTTCTTC. Translating gives CASRRAGGSSYNEQFF.

This clonotype was observed a few times. This sequence joins TRBV12-3 or TRBV12-4 and TRBJ2-1; 11 bases map to TRBD2. The J segment lost 8 bases and the V segment lost 6 bases, leaving 6 bases of the junction unmatched. The CDR3 loop spans 14 amino acids. DNA of the CDR3: TGTGCCAGCAGGCCTAGCGGGGGGTTTTATGAGCAGTTCTTC. Translated: CASRPSGGFYEQFF.

This clonotype was counted only a few times. The chain is built from TRBV14 and TRBJ2-2; D unresolved. The CDR3 has 14 amino acids. Germline-derived CDR1 and CDR2 are SGHDN and FVKESK. V was clipped by 10 bases and J by 1 base, with 13 bases between them. The CDR3 loop is CATRRAGNTGELFF. The CDR3 nucleotides are TGTGCCACCCGACGCGCAGGGAACACCGGGGAGCTGTTTTTT.

The rearrangement links TRBV19 to TRBJ2-2; D possibly corresponds to TRBD2 (5 bases). The V and J ends lost 7 bases and 3 bases respectively, with 9 bases between them. In germline, CDR1 is LNHDA, CDR2 SQIVND (reference sequence). The CDR3 contains 13 residues. CDR3 residues: CASNRRDTGELFF. In DNA, the CDR3 is TGTGCCAGTAATCGGCGGGACACCGGGGAGCTGTTTTTT.

This chain links TRBV5-1 with TRBJ1-4, with D perhaps TRBD1 (5 bases). The length of the CDR3 is 16 residues. Trimming removed 0 bases at V and 8 bases at J, with 17 bases between. From germline, CDR1 is SGHRS and CDR2 YFSETQ. The CDR3, as DNA: TGCGCCAGCAGCTTGGGGACACTCCTAAGTAGCGAAAAACTGTTTTTT. It translates to CASSLGTLLSSEKLFF.

The chain employs TRBV28 and TRBJ2-1, with 10 bases matching TRBD2. Germline V gene sequence: CDR1 MDHEN, CDR2 SYDVKM. This CDR3 is built from 15 residues. Trimming at V came to 2 bases and at J to 7 bases, leaving 5 bases not matched to a gene. CDR3 protein: CASSLIAGGSNEQFF. DNA of the CDR3: TGTGCCAGCAGTTTAATAGCGGGGGGTAGTAATGAGCAGTTCTTC.

The rearrangement joins TRBV6-5 to TRBJ2-4; TRBD1 or TRBD2 may be the D gene (6 bases each). V lost 3 bases and J lost 7, with 13 bases in between. The germline gives CDR1 MNHEY, CDR2 SVGAGI. This CDR3 contains 14 residues. DNA of the CDR3: TGTGCCAGCAGTTATTTGCAGGGGAGGAACATTCAGTACTTC. Translated, it gives CASSYLQGRNIQYF.

The table lists this clonotype with a few counts. The chain joins TRBV5-1 to TRBJ1-4; 9 bases align to TRBD1. The CDR3 runs to 17 residues. V was clipped by 2 bases and J by 3 bases; unmatched bases: 8. Per the germline V gene, CDR1 is SGHRS and CDR2 is YFSETQ. In DNA form, the CDR3 reads TGCGCCAGCAGCTTCCGACAGGGGGGGCGTGCTAATGAAAAACTGTTTTTT. It specifies CASSFRQGGRANEKLFF.

This clonotype was recorded once. The rearrangement joins TRBV29-1 to TRBJ1-4; possible D gene TRBD1, 5 bases. This CDR3 is built from 13 residues. V was cut by 7 bases and J by 7 bases, with 16 bases left in between. Germline V lookup: CDR1 SQVTM, CDR2 ANQGSEA. The CDR3: CSAQAAQGEKLFF. The CDR3 nucleotides are TGCAGCGCCCAGGCGGCGCAGGGTGAAAAACTGTTTTTT.

The genes are TRBV29-1 and TRBJ2-5; D is ambiguous. This CDR3 contains 14 residues. Trimming took off 3 bases at V and 9 bases at J, with 20 bases between the two ends. Per the germline V gene, CDR1 is SQVTM and CDR2 is ANQGSEA. The CDR3 DNA follows: TGCAGCGTTGATACGAAGCTTAGAGTAGGGTCCCAGTACTTC. Translated: CSVDTKLRVGSQYF.

This sequence joins TRBV29-1 and TRBJ2-5, with 9 bases that match TRBD1. This CDR3 is built from 13 residues. V lost 5 bases to trimming and J lost 1 base; unmatched junction nucleotides: 2. Per germline, CDR1 SQVTM and CDR2 ANQGSEA. Here the CDR3 reads CSVTGGFQETQYF. The DNA for the CDR3 is TGCAGCGTTACAGGGGGCTTCCAAGAGACCCAGTACTTC.

This clonotype occurred a few times. This sequence joins TRBV4-1 and TRBJ1-2; 8 bases are a match to TRBD1. CDR1 and CDR2 (germline): MGHRA, YSYEKL. V lost 1 base and J lost 7; bases outside the gene matches: 17. The CDR3 contains 18 residues. As DNA, the CDR3 is TGCGCCAGCAGCCAAGGGTCGTTTCGAGACAGGGGAGGTGGTGGCTACACCTTC. Protein product: CASSQGSFRDRGGGGYTF.

This sequence joins TRBV4-2 and TRBJ2-7; D possibly matches TRBD1 or TRBD2 (5 bases each). This CDR3 spans 13 amino acids. CDR1 and CDR2 (germline): LGHNA, YNFKEQ. V was cut by 3 bases and J by 6 bases, with 12 bases left in between. In nucleotides, the CDR3 is TGTGCCAGCAGCCATGTGGGGGAGTCCGAGCAGTACTTC. It specifies CASSHVGESEQYF.

This clonotype was picked up a small number of times. In nucleotides, the CDR3 is TGTGCCAGCAGTTGGGCCGGTAGCGGGGGCGGGAATGAGCAGTTCTTC. It codes for CASSWAGSGGGNEQFF. The chain is built from TRBV6-6 and TRBJ2-1; the match to TRBD2 covers 9 bases. The trim removed 4 bases at V and 7 bases at J, leaving 11 bases unmatched. Germline assignment: CDR1 MNHNY and CDR2 SVGAGI (reference sequence). CDR3 size: 16 residues.